This entry lists 12 T cell receptor beta chains sequenced from one sample in a study of post-analysis software for immune sequencing data. The library was made from cDNA and included unique molecular identifiers. MiXCR, run by TCRdb on the PCR reads, gives a single entry per CDR3 protein. The sample includes approximately 400,000 distinct CDR3 sequences, roughly 35% seen only once; the top ten take around an eighth. Findings of the study overall: TRBV segments more frequent in patients than in controls numbered roughly 5 and included TRBV5-6, TRBV5-1 and TRBV20-1.

These receptors lack a known antigen. The specimen sequenced was blood. These receptors were collected from a girl between 5 and 17 years old with multiple sclerosis.

The V gene is TRBV10-3, the J gene TRBJ1-1, with 9 bases matching TRBD1. The CDR3 consists of 16 residues. Germline trimming cut 2 bases from V and 2 bases from J; bases unmatched to any gene: 6. Germline V lookup: CDR1 ENHRY, CDR2 SYGVKD. The CDR3 spells CAISEPGQGVNTEAFF. CDR3 sequence (DNA): TGTGCCATCAGTGAGCCGGGACAGGGAGTAAACACTGAAGCTTTCTTT.

A few counts support this clonotype. CDR3 protein: CASSNPTGRQYF. DNA for the CDR3: TGTGCCAGCAGTAATCCCACAGGGAGGCAGTACTTC. This chain links TRBV28 with TRBJ2-7, with D perhaps matching TRBD1 (6 bases). The germline gives CDR1 MDHEN, CDR2 SYDVKM. Trimming removed 5 bases from V and 9 bases from J, with 14 bases in between. The CDR3 totals 12 residues.

This clonotype was counted only a few times. This may be a read error: a much more frequent sequence differs by one nucleotide. The J gene is TRBJ2-1, the V gene TRBV20-1, with D possibly TRBD1 on 5 matching bases. The J call could be wrong; TRBJ2-7 is a better fit for the DNA end. Germline V CDR1 and CDR2: DFQATT, SNEGSKA (reference sequence). The CDR3 spans 14 residues. The CDR3 reads CSARGGPLYNEQYF. CDR3 coding DNA: TGCAGTGCTAGAGGGGGCCCTCTGTACAATGAGCAGTACTTC.

The rearrangement links TRBV6-5 to TRBJ2-7; tentatively, D is TRBD1 or TRBD2 (5 bases each). In germline, CDR1 is MNHEY, CDR2 SVGAGI. The CDR3 runs to 15 residues. V was shortened by 1 base and J by 0 bases, with 10 bases between the two germline ends. The CDR3 sequence is CASSYYSGTSYEQYF. The CDR3, as DNA: TGTGCCAGCAGTTACTACTCCGGGACCTCCTACGAGCAGTACTTC.

This clonotype appeared a few times. The rearrangement joins TRBV5-1 to TRBJ2-1; 10 bases are shared with TRBD2. V was pared by 0 bases and J by 6 bases, with 6 bases of the junction left unmatched. The CDR3 loop spans 16 amino acids. Germline CDR1 reads SGHRS; CDR2 reads YFSETQ. CDR3 sequence reads: CASSLAGLAGGNEQFF. For the CDR3, the DNA is TGCGCCAGCAGCTTGGCCGGGTTAGCGGGGGGCAATGAGCAGTTCTTC.

CDR3 in amino acids: CASSPGLLDQPQHF. The CDR3 coding sequence is TGTGCCAGCAGTCCGGGGCTCCTCGATCAGCCCCAGCATTTT. V usage is TRBV27 and J usage is TRBJ1-5, with D possibly being TRBD1 (5 bases). There are 14 residues in the CDR3. Trimming cost V 5 bases and J 5 bases, with 13 bases left between them. Germline loops: CDR1 MNHEY, CDR2 SMNVEV (reference sequence).

This clonotype was recorded once. The V and J genes are TRBV6-6 and TRBJ1-4, with D unresolved. Per the germline V gene, CDR1 is MNHNY and CDR2 is SVGAGI (reference sequence). The CDR3 length is 15 residues. V lost 5 bases and J lost 0, with 10 bases in between. The CDR3 here is CASSDLSATNEKLFF. In DNA form, the CDR3 reads TGTGCCAGCAGTGACCTAAGTGCAACTAATGAAAAACTGTTTTTT.

The genes are TRBV4-2 and TRBJ1-2; a possible D gene is TRBD1 (6 bases). CDR1 and CDR2 from the germline V gene are LGHNA and YNFKEQ. The V end lost 0 bases, the J end lost 8 bases, and 19 bases lay between the germline ends. This CDR3 has 16 amino acids. CDR3 nucleotides: TGTGCCAGCAGCCAAGACGGGTTGGGGGCGAAATCCGGCTACACCTTC. Translated, it gives CASSQDGLGAKSGYTF.

CDR3 DNA sequence: TGTGCCACCAGCAGAGTCAGGGGGCGAGAGACCCAGTACTTC. Translation: CATSRVRGRETQYF. The chain links TRBV15 to TRBJ2-5; 8 bases match TRBD1. The CDR3 spans 14 residues. Germline CDR1 and CDR2: LNHNV and YYDKDF (reference sequence). V lost 1 base, J lost 4 bases, and 2 bases stayed unmatched.

The chain uses TRBV29-1 and TRBJ2-7; weak D call: TRBD2 (7 bases). This CDR3 spans 13 amino acids. Trimming removed 7 bases at V and 3 bases at J, with 16 bases between. The germline CDR1 and CDR2 sequences are SQVTM and ANQGSEA. DNA of the CDR3: TGCAGCGCCCGAGGGGGGGTCCACTACGAGCAGTACTTC. It encodes CSARGGVHYEQYF.

The chain carries TRBV7-2 and TRBJ2-2; D is unclear. V shed 3 bases and J shed 7 bases, with 12 bases lying between them. This CDR3 has 14 residues. The germline CDR1 and CDR2 sequences are SGHTA and FQGNSA. This chain's CDR3 is CASSLSVVGGELFF. CDR3 coding DNA: TGTGCCAGCAGCTTGAGCGTGGTCGGCGGGGAGCTGTTTTTT.

The chain joins TRBV16 to TRBJ2-5; possibly TRBD1 or TRBD2 for D (6 bases each). Judging by the DNA end, TRBJ2-7 fits better; the J call may be wrong. CDR1 is KGHSY, CDR2 FQNENV, per germline. The CDR3 covers 15 residues. CDR3: CASTTGAGLGHEQYF. CDR3 DNA: TGTGCCAGCACCACGGGGGCAGGGCTAGGACACGAGCAGTACTTC.